The sequence of this T cell receptor (beta chain) was determined in a study of technical replicates of blood from a handful of donors (dated by TCRdb to 2016 to 2017). The CDR3 holds 14 amino acids from the cysteine to the phenylalanine. Only the CDR3 DNA is retained, 42 bases long and in frame from the first base. V is trimmed back by 4 bases and J by 8 bases, and the junction contains 11 bases that no gene match accounts for. Reading the germline V gene (reference sequence) gives CDR1 GTSNPN and CDR2 SVGIG. Libraries were constructed by the immunoSEQ multiplex PCR assay. As stored in TCRdb, this immuneACCESS dataset retains in-frame rearrangements with V and J assigned. A fraction of the clones does not appear; measured against another copy, unresolved V genes explain less than half of the discrepancy, and the remainder lacks a known reason. Here the sample has about 88,000 clones; just under 95% occur a single time. Of the sample, around 0.24% falls within the top ten clones.

About this clone: No cognate antigen has been identified for it. No base quality information exists; no much larger clone differs at one position.

The sample comprised T cells isolated from PBMCs. The sequence came from a human donor in good health. This receptor chain uses TRBV30 and TRBJ1-2; TRBD1 fits 9 bases in the junction. The DNA is as follows: TGTGCCTGGACCGTACTCGACAGGGGGGAGGGCTACACCTTC. This translates into CAWTVLDRGEGYTF.